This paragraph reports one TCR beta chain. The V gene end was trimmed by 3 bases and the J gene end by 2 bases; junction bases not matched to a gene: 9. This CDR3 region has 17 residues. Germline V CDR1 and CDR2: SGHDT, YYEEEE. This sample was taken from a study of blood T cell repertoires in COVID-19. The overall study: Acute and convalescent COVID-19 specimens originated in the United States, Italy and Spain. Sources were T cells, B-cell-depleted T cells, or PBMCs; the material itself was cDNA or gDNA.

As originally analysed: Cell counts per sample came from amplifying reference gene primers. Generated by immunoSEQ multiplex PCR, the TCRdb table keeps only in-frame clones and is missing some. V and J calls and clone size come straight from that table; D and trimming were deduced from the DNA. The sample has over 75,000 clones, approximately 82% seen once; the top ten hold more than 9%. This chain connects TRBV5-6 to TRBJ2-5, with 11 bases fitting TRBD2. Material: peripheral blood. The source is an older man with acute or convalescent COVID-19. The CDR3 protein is CASSWGPGLAVQETQYF. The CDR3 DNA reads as TGTGCCAGCAGCTGGGGGCCGGGACTAGCGGTTCAAGAGACCCAGTACTTC. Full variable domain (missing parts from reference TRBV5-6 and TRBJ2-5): DAGVTQSPTHLIKTRGQQVTLRCSPKSGHDTVSWYQQALGQGPQFIFQYYEEEERQRGNFPDRFSGHQFPNYSSELNVNALLLGDSALYLCASSWGPGLAVQETQYFGPGTRLLVL.